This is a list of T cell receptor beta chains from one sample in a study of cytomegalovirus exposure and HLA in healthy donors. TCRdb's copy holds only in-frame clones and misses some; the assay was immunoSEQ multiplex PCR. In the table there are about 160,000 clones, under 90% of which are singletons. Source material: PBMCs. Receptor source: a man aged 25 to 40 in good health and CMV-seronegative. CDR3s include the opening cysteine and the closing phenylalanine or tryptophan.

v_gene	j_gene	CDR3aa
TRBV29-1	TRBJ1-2	CSVAGGDGYTF
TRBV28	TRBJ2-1	CASIWTSGSNEQFF
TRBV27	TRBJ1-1	CASRAQGINTEAFF
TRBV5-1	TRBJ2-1	CASSLEAGGYNEQFF
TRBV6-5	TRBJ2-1	CASSSRRGTLGEQFF
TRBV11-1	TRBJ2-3	CASSSGYTDTQYF
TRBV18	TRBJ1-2	CASSLPLPGQAYGYTF
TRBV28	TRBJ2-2	CASSWTGMRVDAGELFF
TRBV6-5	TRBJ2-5	CASSYEGRETQYF
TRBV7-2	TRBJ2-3	CASSPAKDTQYF
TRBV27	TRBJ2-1	CASSLTSSYNEQFF
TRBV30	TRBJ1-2	CAGQGADYGYTF
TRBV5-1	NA	CASSLYGAEQYF
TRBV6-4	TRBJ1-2	CASSPTGTDLIANYGYTF
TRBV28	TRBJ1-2	CASSLRGTGGNYGYTF
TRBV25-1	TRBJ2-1	CASSDPDRGLLSYNEQFF
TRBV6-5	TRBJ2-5	CASSYSWTGGETQYF
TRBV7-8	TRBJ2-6	CASSPLRDGANVLTF
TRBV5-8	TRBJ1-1	CASSLDPGGTEAFF
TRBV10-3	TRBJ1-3	CAISESGSSGNTIYF
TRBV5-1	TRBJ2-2	CASSSQGSGELFF
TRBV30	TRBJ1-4	CAWSVQGAHDEKLFF
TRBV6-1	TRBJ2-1	CASSEFQRDEQFF
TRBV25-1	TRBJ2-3	CASSEQGGITDTQYF
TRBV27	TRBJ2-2	CASSPPGTQNTGELFF
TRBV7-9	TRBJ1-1	CASSRDPRWEAFF
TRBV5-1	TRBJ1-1	CASSLGQDTEAFF